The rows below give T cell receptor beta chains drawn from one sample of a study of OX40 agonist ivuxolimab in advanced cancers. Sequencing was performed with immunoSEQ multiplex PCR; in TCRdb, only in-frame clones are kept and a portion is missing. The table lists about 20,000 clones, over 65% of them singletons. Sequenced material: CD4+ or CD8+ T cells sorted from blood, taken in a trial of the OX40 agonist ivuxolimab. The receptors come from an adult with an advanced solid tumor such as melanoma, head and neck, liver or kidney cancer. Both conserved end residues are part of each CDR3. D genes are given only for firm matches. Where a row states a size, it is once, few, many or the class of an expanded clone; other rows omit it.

CDR3 DNA: TGTGCCAGCAGCTTGGGGGGTTCTGGAAACACCATATATTTT
CDR3 protein: CASSLGGSGNTIYF
clone size: NA
CDR3 length: 14
V gene: TRBV5-6
D gene: NA
J gene: TRBJ1-3

CDR3 DNA: TGCGCCAGCAGCTTGGGGCTGGATGAGCAGTTCTTC
CDR3 protein: CASSLGLDEQFF
clone size: NA
CDR3 length: 12
V gene: TRBV5-1
D gene: NA
J gene: TRBJ2-1

CDR3 DNA: TGCAGCGTCTATACCGGGCCTCCCTACGAGCAGTACTTC
CDR3 protein: CSVYTGPPYEQYF
clone size: NA
CDR3 length: 13
V gene: TRBV29-1
D gene: NA
J gene: TRBJ2-7

CDR3 DNA: TGTGCCAGCAGCTCCGAATCAGATACGCAGTATTTT
CDR3 protein: CASSSESDTQYF
clone size: NA
CDR3 length: 12
V gene: TRBV11-3
D gene: NA
J gene: TRBJ2-3

CDR3 DNA: TGTGCCAGCACCCCGGGACCAAGGTTTAATGAGCAGTTCTTC
CDR3 protein: CASTPGPRFNEQFF
clone size: NA
CDR3 length: 14
V gene: TRBV7-8
D gene: NA
J gene: TRBJ2-1

CDR3 DNA: TGTGCCAGCAGTCTGAGGACTTCCTCCTACGAGCAGTACTTC
CDR3 protein: CASSLRTSSYEQYF
clone size: few
CDR3 length: 14
V gene: TRBV27
D gene: NA
J gene: TRBJ2-7

CDR3 DNA: TGTGCCAGCAGTTTATCGGAGGCAGGGGCTTTAGATACGCAGTATTTT
CDR3 protein: CASSLSEAGALDTQYF
clone size: NA
CDR3 length: 16
V gene: TRBV28
D gene: NA
J gene: TRBJ2-3

CDR3 DNA: TGTGCCAGCAGTCCCATCGCAGGGCGAAGCTCCTACGAGCAGTACTTC
CDR3 protein: CASSPIAGRSSYEQYF
clone size: once
CDR3 length: 16
V gene: TRBV28
D gene: NA
J gene: TRBJ2-7

CDR3 DNA: TGTGCCAGCAGCTTGGCTTTCCAAGAGACCCAGTACTTC
CDR3 protein: CASSLAFQETQYF
clone size: few
CDR3 length: 13
V gene: TRBV5-4
D gene: NA
J gene: TRBJ2-5

CDR3 DNA: TGTGCCAGCAGTATTGGACAGGGGAGCTACGAGCAGTACTTC
CDR3 protein: CASSIGQGSYEQYF
clone size: NA
CDR3 length: 14
V gene: TRBV27
D gene: TRBD1
J gene: TRBJ2-7

CDR3 DNA: TGTGCCAGCAGCAAAGCGCTTTTGTGGCAGGGGCATAACTATGGCTACACCTTC
CDR3 protein: CASSKALLWQGHNYGYTF
clone size: NA
CDR3 length: 18
V gene: TRBV21-1
D gene: NA
J gene: TRBJ1-2

CDR3 DNA: TGTGCCAGCAGTGAAGTAGGGAAGGGGAGCGCCGGGGAGCTGTTTTTT
CDR3 protein: CASSEVGKGSAGELFF
clone size: NA
CDR3 length: 16
V gene: TRBV2
D gene: NA
J gene: TRBJ2-2

CDR3 DNA: TGTGCCAGCTCACCGGGGACAGGGAACGGCTTGGATGGCTACACCTTC
CDR3 protein: CASSPGTGNGLDGYTF
clone size: NA
CDR3 length: 16
V gene: TRBV18
D gene: TRBD1
J gene: TRBJ1-2

CDR3 DNA: TGTGCCAGCAGCTTAGACTCCAATGAGCAGTTCTTC
CDR3 protein: CASSLDSNEQFF
clone size: once
CDR3 length: 12
V gene: TRBV7-3
D gene: NA
J gene: TRBJ2-1

CDR3 DNA: TGCGCCAGCAGCTTGGCGCTACTCAACGAGCAGTTCTTC
CDR3 protein: CASSLALLNEQFF
clone size: few
CDR3 length: 13
V gene: TRBV5-1
D gene: NA
J gene: TRBJ2-1

CDR3 DNA: TGTGCCAGCAGGAAACTAGCGGGGGATGTTGATACGCAGTATTTT
CDR3 protein: CASRKLAGDVDTQYF
clone size: NA
CDR3 length: 15
V gene: TRBV6-1
D gene: TRBD2
J gene: TRBJ2-3